This passage covers 16 T cell receptor beta chains from one sample sequenced in a study of tumor-infiltrating lymphocytes in localized non-small cell lung cancer. Sequencing was performed with immunoSEQ multiplex PCR; in TCRdb, only in-frame clones are kept and a portion is missing. The repertoire has about 9,200 clones, about four fifths of them found once; the top ten carry 9.8%. The sequenced sample consisted of uninvolved lung tissue not adjacent to the tumor. These receptor sequences come from a human donor with non-small cell lung cancer.

This clone came up once. This chain uses TRBV6-1 with TRBJ2-1; a possible D gene is TRBD2 (6 bases). The CDR3 totals 16 residues. CDR1 and CDR2 (germline): MNHNS, SASEGT. Trimming removed 2 bases from V and 4 bases from J, with 15 bases in between. DNA for the CDR3: TGTGCCAGCAGTGAATCAATATTGGGGACTTACAATGAGCAGTTCTTC. As protein: CASSESILGTYNEQFF.

The chain recombines TRBV29-1 with TRBJ2-3; no firm D call. The germline V gene encodes CDR1 SQVTM and CDR2 ANQGSEA. The CDR3 consists of 11 residues. Trimming shortened V by 6 bases and J by 5 bases, and 9 bases separated the two germline ends. CDR3 sequence (DNA): TGCAGCGTCCGGACGTTAGATACGCAGTATTTT. It codes for CSVRTLDTQYF.

This clone has just one count. The chain couples TRBV2 to TRBJ2-7; D tentatively fits TRBD1 or TRBD2 (5 bases each). Germline CDR1 and CDR2: SNHLY and FYNNEI. V shed 5 bases and J shed 7 bases, with 21 bases lying between them. This CDR3 is built from 15 residues. The CDR3 DNA sequence: TGTGCCAGCAGTACTTCAGGGCTCCCGACTATGGAGCAGTACTTC. It translates to CASSTSGLPTMEQYF.

The J gene is TRBJ1-1, the V gene TRBV11-3; D may be TRBD1 (5 bases). V lost 1 base to trimming and J lost 8 bases, with 14 bases between them. Germline V gene lookup returns CDR1 SGHNT and CDR2 YENEEA. The CDR3 extends over 14 amino acids. The CDR3 loop reads CASSLGTRGSEAFF. CDR3 DNA: TGTGCCAGCAGCTTAGGGACAAGGGGTTCAGAAGCTTTCTTT.

This clone was seen more than once but under ten times. The rearrangement uses TRBV5-1 and TRBJ1-5; D perhaps matches TRBD1 (6 bases). This CDR3 has 14 amino acids. Germline CDR1 is SGHRS and CDR2 is YFSETQ. The V and J ends lost 0 bases and 3 bases respectively, with 7 bases between them. The CDR3 DNA reads TGCGCCAGCAGCTTGGGGGGGGCCAATCAGCCCCAGCATTTT. Amino acids: CASSLGGANQPQHF.

The gene calls are TRBV7-6 and TRBJ2-2, with TRBD2 matching 9 bases. CDR3 size: 15 residues. V lost 6 bases to trimming and J lost 6 bases; unmatched junction nucleotides: 8. Germline-derived CDR1 and CDR2 are SGHVS and FNYEAQ. CDR3 nucleotides: TGTGCCAGCAGGGCGGGAGTAGCGGGAGCCGGGGAGCTGTTTTTT. This codes for CASRAGVAGAGELFF.

The CDR3 sequence: CAWKKLGAEAFF. In nucleotides, the CDR3 is TGTGCCTGGAAAAAACTCGGAGCTGAAGCTTTCTTT. The chain joins TRBV30 to TRBJ1-1; D call uncertain. With 4 bases removed from V and 6 bases from J, the gap between germline ends came to 12 bases. The CDR3 loop spans 12 amino acids. CDR1 and CDR2 (germline): GTSNPN, SVGIG (reference sequence).

V is TRBV2 and J is TRBJ1-1; a weak D match, TRBD1 (6 bases). The germline V gene has CDR1 SNHLY and CDR2 FYNNEI. The germline V and J ends were trimmed by 6 bases and 12 bases, with 23 bases remaining between them. CDR3 length equals 14 residues. This CDR3 is CASRLQGHSDGTFF. The CDR3 coding sequence is TGTGCCAGCAGGTTACAGGGCCACAGTGACGGGACTTTCTTT.

J is TRBJ2-1 and V is TRBV28; maybe TRBD2 (6 bases). V dropped 5 bases and J dropped 8 bases, with 7 bases sitting between them. The V gene's germline CDR1 is MDHEN and CDR2 SYDVKM. This CDR3 comprises 11 residues. The CDR3 bases are TGTGCCAGCAGTCCTAGCGATGAGCAGTTCTTC. It is translated as CASSPSDEQFF.

The DNA of the CDR3 is TGTGCCAGCAGCTCAAGTAGCCTGTACCAAGAGACCCAGTACTTC. It codes for CASSSSSLYQETQYF. The V call is TRBV9, the J call TRBJ2-5, with no clear D. The germline V and J ends were trimmed by 4 bases and 0 bases, with 13 bases remaining between them. Germline CDR1 reads SGDLS; CDR2 reads YYNGEE. The CDR3 covers 15 residues. Full variable domain (outside the CDR3, taken from reference TRBV9 and TRBJ2-5): DSGVTQTPKHLITATGQRVTLRCSPRSGDLSVYWYQQSLDQGLQFLIQYYNGEERAKGNILERFSAQQFPDLHSELNLSSLELGDSALYFCASSSSSLYQETQYFGPGTRLLVL.

This sequence joins TRBV29-1 and TRBJ2-3; 9 positions agree with TRBD1. The CDR3 consists of 13 residues. CDR1 is SQVTM and CDR2 is ANQGSEA in the germline V gene. Losses at the gene ends were 8 bases for V and 1 base for J; bases not matched to a gene: 4. As DNA, the CDR3 is TGCAGCACTAGGACAGGGGGCACAGATACGCAGTATTTT. This sequence encodes CSTRTGGTDTQYF.

This chain uses TRBV5-6 with TRBJ1-2; D is possibly TRBD1 (5 bases). The V gene's germline CDR1 is SGHDT and CDR2 YYEEEE. The CDR3 extends over 14 amino acids. V was shortened by 0 bases and J by 4 bases, with 10 bases between the two germline ends. This CDR3 is CASSLAGSVYGYTF. CDR3 nucleotide sequence: TGTGCCAGCAGCTTGGCAGGGAGCGTCTATGGCTACACCTTC.

V and J are TRBV11-1 and TRBJ2-7; possibly TRBD1 for D (6 bases). This CDR3 has 13 residues. Trimming removed 5 bases at V and 7 bases at J, with 15 bases between. Germline V lookup: CDR1 SGHAT, CDR2 FQDESV (reference sequence). In nucleotides, the CDR3 is TGTGCCAGCAGCCTCCCACAGGGCAGGGAGCAGTACTTC. Its translation is CASSLPQGREQYF.

The chain couples TRBV9 to TRBJ2-2, with TRBD1 matching over 9 bases. The CDR3 is 16 residues long. Germline CDR1 is SGDLS and CDR2 is YYNGEE. V lost 3 bases and J lost 4; bases outside the gene matches: 7. As DNA, the CDR3 is TGTGCCAGCAGCGCCCCGGGACAGGGATCCACCGGGGAGCTGTTTTTT. Translated, it gives CASSAPGQGSTGELFF.

J is TRBJ1-1 and V is TRBV5-1; a weak D match, TRBD1 (5 bases). Between the trimmed V and J ends, which lost 0 bases and 4 bases, there was a span of 10 bases. The CDR3 loop spans 14 amino acids. CDR1 and CDR2 from the germline V gene are SGHRS and YFSETQ. The CDR3 coding sequence is TGCGCCAGCAGCTTGGGGGATGGGGCCACTGAAGCTTTCTTT. Its protein is CASSLGDGATEAFF. Based on the CDR3 plus reference TRBV5-1 and TRBJ1-1, the full variable domain is KAGVTQTPRYLIKTRGQQVTLSCSPISGHRSVSWYQQTPGQGLQFLFEYFSETQRNKGNFPGRFSGRQFSNSRSEMNVSTLELGDSALYLCASSLGDGATEAFFGQGTRLTVV.

J is TRBJ1-1 and V is TRBV19; 7 bases match TRBD1. V was pared by 7 bases and J by 4 bases, with 12 bases of the junction left unmatched. Germline CDR1 LNHDA, CDR2 SQIVND (reference sequence). The CDR3 spans 15 residues. The CDR3 coding sequence is TGTGCCAGTACCGTACTACAGGGGTTGGGCACTGAAGCTTTCTTT. Amino acid sequence: CASTVLQGLGTEAFF. The full variable domain, its missing parts supplied by reference TRBV19 and TRBJ1-1, is DGGITQSPKYLFRKEGQNVTLSCEQNLNHDAMYWYRQDPGQGLRLIYYSQIVNDFQKGDIAEGYSVSREKKESFPLTVTSAQKNPTAFYLCASTVLQGLGTEAFFGQGTRLTVV.